Below are 20 T cell receptor beta chains sequenced from a single sample in a study of cytomegalovirus exposure and HLA in healthy donors. The study ran its PCR with 60 Vbeta and 13 Jbeta primers. TCRdb's table, derived via immunoSEQ multiplex PCR, lists solely in-frame clones and lacks some. The repertoire has 150,000 to 200,000 clones, around 80% of them found once; the top ten carry less than 1.2%. Input material: PBMCs. All receptors derive from a woman between 40 and 55 years old in good health and CMV-seronegative.

The chain recombines TRBV28 with TRBJ2-3; TRBD1 matches at 8 bases. This CDR3 has 18 amino acids. Germline CDR1 is MDHEN and CDR2 is SYDVKM. The ends lost 5 bases at V and 2 bases at J; junction bases unmatched: 15. This CDR3 is CASSPSRTGRGPTDTQYF. In DNA form, the CDR3 reads TGTGCCAGCAGTCCCTCTCGGACAGGGAGAGGGCCCACAGATACGCAGTATTTT.

The rearrangement joins TRBV30 to TRBJ1-5; TRBD1 matches at 7 bases. With V trimmed by 5 bases and J by 5 bases, 6 bases remained unmatched. The length of the CDR3 is 13 residues. Germline V CDR1 and CDR2: GTSNPN, SVGIG (reference sequence). CDR3 DNA: TGTGCCTGGGGTACTCAGGGGGATCAGCCCCAGCATTTT. Translation: CAWGTQGDQPQHF.

The V gene is TRBV5-1, the J gene TRBJ1-2, with unresolved D. There are 15 residues in the CDR3. CDR1 and CDR2 (germline): SGHRS, YFSETQ. V gave up 4 bases and J gave up 4 bases, with 17 bases separating them. The CDR3 region is CASSPAAGGSYGYTF. In nucleotides, the CDR3 is TGCGCCAGCAGCCCCGCGGCGGGCGGGAGCTATGGCTACACCTTC.

This clone was picked up a small number of times. The genes are TRBV30 and TRBJ1-5, with D possibly TRBD1 on 5 matching bases. V was cut by 1 base and J by 11 bases, with 12 bases left in between. CDR1 and CDR2 from the germline V gene are GTSNPN and SVGIG (reference sequence). CDR3 size: 12 residues. The CDR3 reads CAWSDQGGAQHF. The CDR3 DNA is TGTGCCTGGAGTGACCAGGGTGGGGCCCAGCATTTT.

This clone was recorded only once. V gene TRBV5-4 combines with J gene TRBJ1-3, with TRBD1 matching over 8 bases. V lost 4 bases, J lost 4 bases, and 10 bases stayed unmatched. The CDR3 length is 16 residues. Germline V CDR1 and CDR2: SGHNT, YYREEE (reference sequence). In nucleotides, the CDR3 is TGTGCCAGCAGCATTGATTCAGGGACAGGCGGAAACACCATATATTTT. Amino acids: CASSIDSGTGGNTIYF.

The V and J genes are TRBV5-1 and TRBJ1-1; D is unclear. Germline V CDR1 and CDR2: SGHRS, YFSETQ. This CDR3 has 14 amino acids. The V end was cut by 4 bases, the J end by 1 base, with 11 bases between. For the CDR3, the DNA is TGCGCCAGCAGCCCATTGGCGGGGAACACTGAAGCTTTCTTT. Protein sequence: CASSPLAGNTEAFF.

V gene TRBV5-1 combines with J gene TRBJ2-3; 10 nucleotides line up with TRBD1. Germline V gene lookup returns CDR1 SGHRS and CDR2 YFSETQ. V gave up 0 bases and J gave up 6 bases; unmatched junction bases: 4. CDR3 length: 15 residues. CDR3 sequence reads: CASSLGDRGRDTQYF. CDR3 DNA: TGCGCCAGCAGCTTGGGGGACAGGGGACGGGATACGCAGTATTTT.

The chain is built from TRBV7-2 and TRBJ1-2; 8 bases fit TRBD1. Germline lookup yields CDR1 SGHTA and CDR2 FQGNSA. There are 13 residues in the CDR3. V shed 1 base, J shed 5 bases, and the junction held 0 bases outside the gene matches. CDR3 sequence (DNA): TGTGCCAGCAGCTTAGGGACAGGGTATGGCTACACCTTC. Its protein is CASSLGTGYGYTF.

CDR3 protein: CASSIPLTGSYEKLFF. In nucleotides, the CDR3 is TGTGCCAGTAGTATACCATTGACAGGGAGCTATGAAAAACTGTTTTTT. J is TRBJ1-4 and V is TRBV19; TRBD1 agrees at 7 bases. Per germline, CDR1 LNHDA and CDR2 SQIVND (reference sequence). V gave up 2 bases and J gave up 6 bases; unmatched junction bases: 9. This CDR3 contains 16 residues.

This clone was picked up one time. V is TRBV9 and J is TRBJ2-1; 10 positions match TRBD2. Trimming cost V 6 bases and J 5 bases; bases outside gene matches: 11. The V gene's germline CDR1 is SGDLS and CDR2 YYNGEE. The CDR3 consists of 16 residues. This CDR3 reads CASTPSSGSTHNEQFF. The CDR3 nucleotides read TGTGCCAGCACCCCCTCTAGCGGGAGTACGCACAATGAGCAGTTCTTC.

J is TRBJ2-7 and V is TRBV28; 7 bases map to TRBD2. Germline V gives CDR1 MDHEN, CDR2 SYDVKM. CDR3 length: 15 amino acids. Trimming cost V 7 bases and J 0 bases; bases outside gene matches: 9. The DNA of the CDR3 is TGTGCCAGCATTACGGCCAGCGGGAACTCCTACGAGCAGTACTTC. This gives the protein CASITASGNSYEQYF.

The rearrangement links TRBV7-9 to TRBJ1-1; D is perhaps TRBD1 (6 bases). The CDR3 has 15 amino acids. Germline V lookup: CDR1 SEHNR, CDR2 FQNEAQ (reference sequence). The V gene lost 7 bases and the J gene lost 4 bases, with 19 bases spanning the gap. CDR3 bases: TGTGCCAGCATTTTCTCCGGAACAGGGACCACTGAAGCTTTCTTT. Encoded protein: CASIFSGTGTTEAFF.

This chain links TRBV27 with TRBJ1-2; TRBD1 is a possible D gene (6 bases). This CDR3 comprises 15 residues. The V end was cut by 2 bases, the J end by 6 bases, with 16 bases between. Germline values: CDR1 MNHEY, CDR2 SMNVEV (reference sequence). The CDR3 region has the DNA TGTGCCAGCAGTTTAACGAGACAGGAAAGGAATGGCTACACCTTC. It yields the protein CASSLTRQERNGYTF.

The chain recombines TRBV19 with TRBJ1-4; no definite D call. In germline, CDR1 is LNHDA, CDR2 SQIVND (reference sequence). Trimming cost V 3 bases and J 2 bases, with 7 bases left between them. The CDR3 sequence is 14 residues long. Written as DNA, the CDR3 is TGTGCCAGTAGTATGTCAGCGACTAATGAAAAACTGTTTTTT. Protein product: CASSMSATNEKLFF.

The gene calls are TRBV7-2 and TRBJ1-2, with D uncertain. Deletions cut 7 bases from V and 8 bases from J, with 20 bases between. The CDR3 length is 14 residues. Germline V gene data show CDR1 as SGHTA and CDR2 as FQGNSA. CDR3: CASTEAGGRGGYTF. CDR3 sequence (DNA): TGTGCCAGCACCGAGGCAGGAGGTCGTGGGGGCTACACCTTC.

Points on this clone: One end of the junction is discordant with germline, which a read error may explain. J is TRBJ2-2 and V is TRBV7-7, with TRBD2 identical over 8 bases. From germline, CDR1 is SSHAT and CDR2 FNYEAQ (reference sequence). CDR3 length: 15 residues. CDR3 sequence reads: CASSSGAGGTGELFF. The CDR3 DNA reads as TGTGCTAGCAGCTCCGGGGCGGGGGGCACCGGGGAGCTGTTTTTT. The full variable domain, rest sourced from reference TRBV7-7 and TRBJ2-2, is GAGVSQSPRYKVTKRGQDVTLRCDPISSHATLYWYQQALGQGPEFLTYFNYEAQPDKSGLPSDRFSAERPEGSISTLTIQRTEQRDSAMYRCASSSGAGGTGELFFGEGSRLTVL.

The chain combines TRBV4-2 with TRBJ1-3; TRBD1 might be the D (5 bases). The CDR3 is 16 amino acids. Looked up from germline, CDR1 is LGHNA and CDR2 is YNFKEQ. The ends were cut back, 3 bases at V and 0 bases at J, with 12 bases in the middle. This CDR3 reads CASSHQGMDSGNTIYF. DNA for the CDR3: TGTGCCAGCAGCCATCAGGGTATGGACTCTGGAAACACCATATATTTT.

The J gene is TRBJ2-7, the V gene TRBV28, with 9 bases fitting TRBD1. Germline V gene data show CDR1 as MDHEN and CDR2 as SYDVKM. This CDR3 has 15 residues. Losses at the gene ends were 4 bases for V and 5 bases for J; bases not matched to a gene: 9. This CDR3 is CASSYTDRGTNEQYF. The CDR3 DNA sequence: TGTGCCAGCAGTTATACCGACAGGGGGACCAACGAGCAGTACTTC.

V gene TRBV13 combines with J gene TRBJ1-2, with TRBD1 matching over 9 bases. Trimming took 4 bases from V and 5 from J; bases not matched to a gene: 2. The CDR3 extends over 13 amino acids. CDR1 PRHDT and CDR2 FYEKMQ come from the germline V gene (reference sequence). The CDR3 DNA sequence: TGTGCCAGCAGCTCGGACAGGGGATATGGCTACACCTTC. It translates to CASSSDRGYGYTF.

The chain recombines TRBV7-2 with TRBJ2-3; D unresolved. Trimming stripped 1 base from V and 5 bases from J, with 7 bases between. Germline lookup yields CDR1 SGHTA and CDR2 FQGNSA. This CDR3 comprises 13 residues. CDR3 loop: CASSLGLGDTQYF. The CDR3 DNA reads as TGTGCCAGCAGCTTAGGTCTAGGAGATACGCAGTATTTT.